Shown below are 26 T cell receptor beta chains from a single sample sequenced in a study of T cells in localized non-small cell lung cancer. The protocol was immunoSEQ multiplex PCR, while the TCRdb copy is restricted to in-frame clones and leaves out a portion. The table lists 90,000 or so clones, over 80% of them singletons. Sequencing used peripheral blood, obtained before any cancer treatment. All receptors derive from a man aged 35 to 69 with stage I squamous cell lung carcinoma.

This sequence joins TRBV5-5 and TRBJ1-2; no clear D gene. This CDR3 is built from 12 residues. Germline V gives CDR1 SGHKS, CDR2 YYEKEE (reference sequence). With 2 bases removed from V and 3 bases from J, the gap between germline ends came to 5 bases. The CDR3 nucleotides are TGTGCCAGCAGCTTAACCCACTATGGCTACACCTTC. It is translated as CASSLTHYGYTF.

The V call is TRBV13, the J call TRBJ2-1; no clear D. The CDR3 runs to 14 residues. Deletions cut 6 bases from V and 5 bases from J, with 14 bases between. CDR1 PRHDT and CDR2 FYEKMQ come from the germline V gene (reference sequence). The CDR3 sequence: CASRTTGSDNEQFF. In nucleotides, the CDR3 is TGTGCCAGCAGGACCACCGGGTCGGACAATGAGCAGTTCTTC.

The rearrangement links TRBV10-2 to TRBJ1-4, with D perhaps matching TRBD1 (5 bases). This CDR3 spans 14 amino acids. V shed 1 base and J shed 7 bases, with 10 bases lying between them. Germline V CDR1 and CDR2: WSHSY, SAAADI. The CDR3 sequence is CASSELAGFEKLFF. In nucleotides, the CDR3 is TGCGCCAGCAGTGAGTTGGCAGGGTTTGAAAAACTGTTTTTT.

CDR3 nucleotides: TGTGCCAGCAGAGTACCCGGGACAGGGCAGTCACCCCTCCACTTT. This encodes CASRVPGTGQSPLHF. This chain links TRBV27 with TRBJ1-6, with 9 nucleotides matching TRBD1. CDR1 and CDR2 from the germline V gene are MNHEY and SMNVEV (reference sequence). The CDR3 is 15 amino acids. The J segment lost 10 bases and the V segment lost 6 bases, leaving 10 bases of the junction unmatched.

This clone was seen a few times. The rearrangement links TRBV2 to TRBJ1-2; the match to TRBD1 covers 8 bases. This CDR3 is 14 amino acids long. Trimming took 6 bases from V and 4 from J; bases not matched to a gene: 7. Germline lookup yields CDR1 SNHLY and CDR2 FYNNEI. Here the CDR3 reads CASRKTQGAYGYTF. For the CDR3, the DNA is TGTGCCAGCAGGAAGACGCAGGGGGCCTATGGCTACACCTTC. The full variable domain, completed using reference TRBV2 and TRBJ1-2, is EPEVTQTPSHQVTQMGQEVILRCVPISNHLYFYWYRQILGQKVEFLVSFYNNEISEKSEIFDDQFSVERPDGSNFTLKIRSTKLEDSAMYFCASRKTQGAYGYTFGSGTRLTVV.

The chain recombines TRBV6-5 with TRBJ1-2, with a tentative D call TRBD1 (6 bases). Per germline, CDR1 MNHEY and CDR2 SVGAGI. Trimming removed 5 bases at V and 8 bases at J, with 18 bases between. The CDR3 has 14 residues. The chain's CDR3 is CASSVGGGGHGYTF. For the CDR3, the DNA is TGTGCCAGCAGTGTGGGAGGGGGGGGCCACGGCTACACCTTC.

The rearrangement links TRBV28 to TRBJ2-5, with unresolved D. Trimming left V 3 bases short and J 5 bases short, with 13 bases between. Germline V lookup: CDR1 MDHEN, CDR2 SYDVKM. The CDR3 runs to 14 residues. The CDR3 nucleotides are TGTGCCAGCAGTTTTTGGAAAGGCCCGGAGACCCAGTACTTC. Its protein is CASSFWKGPETQYF. Full variable domain (rest looked up from reference TRBV28 and TRBJ2-5): DVKVTQSSRYLVKRTGEKVFLECVQDMDHENMFWYRQDPGLGLRLIYFSYDVKMKEKGDIPEGYSVSREKKERFSLILESASTNQTSMYLCASSFWKGPETQYFGPGTRLLVL.

The rearrangement uses TRBV10-2 and TRBJ2-7; weak D call: TRBD1 (6 bases). V was cut by 8 bases and J by 7 bases, with 21 bases left in between. CDR1 is WSHSY and CDR2 is SAAADI in the germline V gene. The CDR3 runs 14 residues. The chain's CDR3 is CASESTGPAQEQYF. Written as DNA, the CDR3 is TGCGCCAGCGAATCGACAGGACCAGCCCAGGAGCAGTACTTC.

The rearrangement uses TRBV30 and TRBJ2-6; 7 bases fit TRBD1. V was clipped by 4 bases and J by 2 bases; unmatched bases: 5. The CDR3 is 15 residues long. In germline, CDR1 is GTSNPN, CDR2 SVGIG (reference sequence). The CDR3 region is CAWNRGDTGANVLTF. The CDR3 nucleotides are TGTGCCTGGAACAGGGGCGATACTGGGGCCAACGTCCTGACTTTC. The full variable domain, with the rest looked up from reference TRBV30 and TRBJ2-6, is SQTIHQWPATLVQPVGSPLSLECTVEGTSNPNLYWYRQAAGRGLQLLFYSVGIGQISSEVPQNLSASRPQDRQFILSSKKLLLSDSGFYLCAWNRGDTGANVLTFGAGSRLTVL.

The V and J genes are TRBV5-1 and TRBJ1-6, with a tentative D call TRBD1 (5 bases). The CDR3 runs to 18 residues. V was cut by 5 bases and J by 0 bases, with 18 bases left in between. Germline V gene data show CDR1 as SGHRS and CDR2 as YFSETQ. CDR3 DNA sequence: TGCGCCAGCAGTCCCTCCGGGACCGAGAGCTCCTATAATTCACCCCTCCACTTT. It encodes CASSPSGTESSYNSPLHF.

In its sample, this clone was seen once. The chain recombines TRBV6-1 with TRBJ1-3; D remains unclear. Germline V gene sequence: CDR1 MNHNS, CDR2 SASEGT. V was cut by 2 bases and J by 0 bases, with 8 bases left in between. The CDR3 is made up of 15 amino acids. The CDR3 DNA follows: TGTGCCAGCAGTGAAATCAGAGACTCTGGAAACACCATATATTTT. This sequence encodes CASSEIRDSGNTIYF.

This clone was counted a few times. The chain links TRBV7-9 to TRBJ1-1; D not certain. Per the germline V gene, CDR1 is SEHNR and CDR2 is FQNEAQ (reference sequence). Trimming cost V 1 base and J 5 bases, with 8 bases left between them. The CDR3 consists of 13 residues. The CDR3 protein is CASSLGPRTEAFF. The CDR3 DNA reads TGTGCCAGCAGCTTAGGCCCGAGGACTGAAGCTTTCTTT.

The chain is built from TRBV4-1 and TRBJ2-5, with TRBD2 matching over 7 bases. Trimming removed 0 bases from V and 2 bases from J; junction bases left unmatched: 9. The CDR3 length is 17 residues. Germline loops: CDR1 MGHRA, CDR2 YSYEKL. The CDR3 here is CASSQESGGGTQETQYF. Written as DNA, the CDR3 is TGCGCCAGCAGCCAAGAATCTGGCGGGGGAACTCAAGAGACCCAGTACTTC.

CDR3 sequence reads: CASSYVDESGGYTF. The DNA of the CDR3 is TGTGCCAGCAGTTACGTTGACGAGTCTGGCGGCTACACCTTC. The chain is built from TRBV6-5 and TRBJ1-2; no reliable D call. The germline V and J ends were trimmed by 2 bases and 8 bases, with 15 bases remaining between them. The germline gives CDR1 MNHEY, CDR2 SVGAGI. The CDR3 totals 14 residues.

The chain joins TRBV29-1 to TRBJ2-7; 10 nucleotides match TRBD2. With V trimmed by 6 bases and J by 5 bases, 13 bases remained unmatched. The CDR3 sequence is 15 residues long. The germline CDR1 and CDR2 sequences are SQVTM and ANQGSEA. Written as DNA, the CDR3 is TGCAGCGTGCCTAGCGGGGGCGCCGTGAGAAACGAGCAGTACTTC. It yields the protein CSVPSGGAVRNEQYF.

This sequence joins TRBV5-8 and TRBJ1-2; 9 bases map to TRBD1. J lost 7 bases, V lost 1 base, and 8 bases had no gene match. The germline gives CDR1 SGHTS, CDR2 YDEGEE. The CDR3 is 15 amino acids. DNA of the CDR3: TGTGCCAGCAGCTTGACAGGGGGCCTTGGTAGTGGCTACACCTTC. Translated: CASSLTGGLGSGYTF.

The chain employs TRBV13 and TRBJ1-2; TRBD1 agrees at 7 bases. V lost 5 bases, J lost 2 bases, and 2 bases stayed unmatched. Germline CDR1 PRHDT, CDR2 FYEKMQ (reference sequence). The CDR3 totals 13 residues. This CDR3 reads CASSEQGNYGYTF. CDR3 nucleotide sequence: TGTGCCAGCAGCGAACAGGGGAACTATGGCTACACCTTC.

The chain uses TRBV5-1 and TRBJ1-4, with TRBD1 matching 7 bases. J gave up 5 bases and V 4 bases, and 8 bases lay outside the gene matches. CDR1 is SGHRS, CDR2 YFSETQ, per germline. The CDR3 loop spans 15 amino acids. This CDR3 reads CASSQEDRPNEKLFF. The CDR3 DNA reads as TGCGCCAGCAGCCAGGAGGACAGGCCAAATGAAAAACTGTTTTTT.

This chain links TRBV23-1 with TRBJ2-2; weak D call: TRBD2 (5 bases). TRBV23-1 is marked as an open reading frame, function uncertain. V lost 1 base and J 5 bases, leaving 11 bases between the germline ends. This CDR3 spans 15 amino acids. The CDR3 bases are TGCGCCAGCAGTCAATATCGGGAAGGAACCGGGGAGCTGTTTTTT. Protein sequence: CASSQYREGTGELFF.

The rearrangement joins TRBV6-1 to TRBJ2-5, with D maybe TRBD1 (6 bases). This CDR3 has 13 amino acids. Trimming cost V 3 bases and J 3 bases, with 8 bases left between them. Germline V CDR1 and CDR2: MNHNS, SASEGT. The CDR3 loop reads CASSEGTKETQYF. CDR3 coding DNA: TGTGCCAGCAGTGAGGGGACAAAAGAGACCCAGTACTTC.

This chain joins TRBV5-4 and TRBJ2-3, with D tentatively TRBD2 (5 bases). Trimming pared 1 base from V and 2 bases from J, leaving 8 bases between. This CDR3 comprises 14 residues. Per the germline V gene, CDR1 is SGHNT and CDR2 is YYREEE (reference sequence). The CDR3, as DNA: TGTGCCAGCAGCTTGAAGCGGTCCACAGATACGCAGTATTTT. The encoded protein is CASSLKRSTDTQYF.

The rearrangement links TRBV6-1 to TRBJ2-7; 10 bases are shared with TRBD1. CDR3 length: 14 amino acids. J lost 2 bases, V lost 7 bases, and 5 bases had no gene match. Looked up from germline, CDR1 is MNHNS and CDR2 is SASEGT. The CDR3 region is CASMGQGTPYEQYF. The CDR3 DNA reads TGTGCCAGCATGGGACAGGGGACCCCCTACGAGCAGTACTTC.

The genes are TRBV5-1 and TRBJ1-4; TRBD1 aligns across 10 bases. This CDR3 has 15 residues. Germline V gene sequence: CDR1 SGHRS, CDR2 YFSETQ. V was clipped by 0 bases and J by 6 bases; unmatched bases: 2. For the CDR3, the DNA is TGCGCCAGCAGCTTGGCCGGGACAGGGGATGAAAAACTGTTTTTT. Protein: CASSLAGTGDEKLFF.

The chain uses TRBV7-6 and TRBJ1-1, with D uncertain. Germline-derived CDR1 and CDR2 are SGHVS and FNYEAQ. V was cut by 5 bases and J by 0 bases, with 22 bases left in between. The CDR3 length is 18 residues. The DNA of the CDR3 is TGTGCCAGCAGCCCCTCCGGGCCGGGCCGCAGGATGAACACTGAAGCTTTCTTT. Translated, it gives CASSPSGPGRRMNTEAFF.

The chain is built from TRBV6-6 and TRBJ1-2; D possibly corresponds to TRBD1 (6 bases). Germline CDR1 is MNHNY and CDR2 is SVGAGI (reference sequence). Trimming cost V 3 bases and J 4 bases, with 18 bases left between them. This CDR3 is 16 amino acids long. CDR3 bases: TGTGCCAGCAGTTATCCCTCAGGGGACGCTCTCTATGGCTACACCTTC. Protein: CASSYPSGDALYGYTF.

The chain recombines TRBV2 with TRBJ1-1, with D possibly matching TRBD1 (5 bases). The CDR3 length is 12 residues. CDR1 and CDR2 (germline): SNHLY, FYNNEI. The CDR3 DNA reads TGTTTTGAGGGGACGGTGAACACTGAAGCTTTCTTT. Translated, it gives CFEGTVNTEAFF.